This entry describes one T cell receptor (beta chain). Its antigen is as yet unknown. Germline V gives CDR1 MDHEN, CDR2 SYDVKM. The junction had 7 bases not matched to a gene; V was cut back by 2 bases and J by 9 bases. This CDR3 has 14 amino acids. Vbeta (60) and Jbeta (13) primers were used in the PCR. The repertoire was sequenced with immunoSEQ multiplex PCR; TCRdb's copy has only in-frame clones and lacks some. This table holds approximately 150,000 clones, approximately 80% found once. This sample was taken from a study of cytomegalovirus exposure and HLA in healthy donors. About the study: As an earlier analysis found, about 200 million T cells yielded approximately 100 million unique TCR beta sequences. Clustering assigned over 70% of the roughly 380 genotyped donors to the Caucasian-associated ancestry cluster.

In nominal health when sampled, donors likely had unrecorded immune exposures nonetheless. General study results and limits: Exclusion as indistinguishable affected some V segments, including TRBV6-2 and TRBV6-3.

Sequencing used PBMCs. The chain employs TRBV28 and TRBJ2-1; TRBD2 aligns across 7 bases. The sequence was obtained from a woman aged 40 to 49 in good health and CMV-seropositive. This chain's CDR3 is CASSLTGGSREQFF. The CDR3 DNA sequence: TGTGCCAGCAGTTTAACTGGCGGGAGTCGTGAGCAGTTCTTC.